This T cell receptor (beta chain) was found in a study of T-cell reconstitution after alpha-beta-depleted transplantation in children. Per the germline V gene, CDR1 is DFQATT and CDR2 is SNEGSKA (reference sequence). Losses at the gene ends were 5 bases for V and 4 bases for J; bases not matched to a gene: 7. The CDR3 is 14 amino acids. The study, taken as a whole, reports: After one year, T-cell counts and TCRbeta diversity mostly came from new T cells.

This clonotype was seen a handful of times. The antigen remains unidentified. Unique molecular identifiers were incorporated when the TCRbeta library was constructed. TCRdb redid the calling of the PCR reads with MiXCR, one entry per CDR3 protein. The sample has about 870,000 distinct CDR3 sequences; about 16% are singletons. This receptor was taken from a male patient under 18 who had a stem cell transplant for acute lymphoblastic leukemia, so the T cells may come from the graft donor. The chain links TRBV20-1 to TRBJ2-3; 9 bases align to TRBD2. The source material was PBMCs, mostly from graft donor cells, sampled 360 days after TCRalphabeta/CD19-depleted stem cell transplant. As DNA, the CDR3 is TGCAGTGCTCAACTTAGCGGGAGTGCAGATACGCAGTATTTT. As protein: CSAQLSGSADTQYF.